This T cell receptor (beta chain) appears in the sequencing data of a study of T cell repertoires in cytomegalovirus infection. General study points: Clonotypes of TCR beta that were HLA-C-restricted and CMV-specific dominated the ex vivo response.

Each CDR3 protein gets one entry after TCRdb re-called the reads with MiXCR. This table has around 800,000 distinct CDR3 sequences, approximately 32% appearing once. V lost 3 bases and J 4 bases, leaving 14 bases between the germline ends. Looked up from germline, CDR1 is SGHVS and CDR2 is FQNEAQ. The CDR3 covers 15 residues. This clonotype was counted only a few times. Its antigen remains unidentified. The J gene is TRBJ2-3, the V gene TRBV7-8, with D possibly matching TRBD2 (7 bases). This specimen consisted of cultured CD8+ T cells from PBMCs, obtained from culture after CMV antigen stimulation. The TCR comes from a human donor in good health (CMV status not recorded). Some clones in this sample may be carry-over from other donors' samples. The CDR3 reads CASSLNSGGPDTQYF. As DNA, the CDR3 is TGTGCCAGCAGCTTGAATTCGGGGGGCCCAGATACGCAGTATTTT.